Below are 20 T cell receptor beta chains sequenced from a single sample in a study of blood T cells in healthy people across ages. Primers used in a second PCR of about 6 to 11 cycles were a sample-barcoded 5' primer and a J-beta primer mix. Each CDR3 protein gets one entry after TCRdb re-called the 5' RACE reads with MiXCR. The data hold roughly 500,000 distinct CDR3 sequences, with roughly 29% observed a single time. Sequencing input: blood. The receptors come from a woman between 70 and 85 years old in good health.

V and J are TRBV5-1 and TRBJ2-1; no clear D gene. The CDR3 totals 13 residues. Between the trimmed V and J ends, which lost 3 bases and 2 bases, there was a span of 6 bases. Germline lookup yields CDR1 SGHRS and CDR2 YFSETQ. CDR3 protein: CASSSRTYNEQFF. The CDR3, as DNA: TGCGCCAGCAGCTCCCGGACCTACAATGAGCAGTTCTTC.

The table lists this clonotype with a few counts. The junction does not match germline at one end; this may be a read error. This rearrangement joins TRBV4-3 to TRBJ2-5, with D perhaps matching TRBD1 (6 bases). CDR1 LGHNA and CDR2 YSLEER come from the germline V gene. The CDR3 loop spans 15 amino acids. The CDR3 DNA sequence: TGCGCCAGCAGCCAAGATAAACAGGGCGAAGAGGCCCAGTACTTC. It translates to CASSQDKQGEEAQYF.

This clonotype was recorded a few times. The V and J genes are TRBV20-1 and TRBJ2-1; D not certain. The CDR3 loop spans 14 amino acids. The V and J ends lost 0 bases and 4 bases respectively, with 10 bases between them. Germline loops: CDR1 DFQATT, CDR2 SNEGSKA (reference sequence). The CDR3 nucleotides are TGCAGTGCTAGAGATTGGGGTTTTTACAATGAGCAGTTCTTC. Its translation is CSARDWGFYNEQFF.

The V call is TRBV19, the J call TRBJ2-5; 9 bases are a match to TRBD2. The J call is in doubt because the DNA end fits TRBJ2-7 better. This CDR3 has 19 residues. Looked up from germline, CDR1 is LNHDA and CDR2 is SQIVND (reference sequence). CDR3 in amino acids: CASSIRGGGTSGSSYEQYF. Here the CDR3 DNA reads TGTGCCAGTAGTATTCGTGGGGGAGGAACTAGCGGGTCCTCCTACGAGCAGTACTTC.

The rearrangement joins TRBV7-8 to TRBJ1-4; TRBD1 is a possible D gene (5 bases). Germline V gene data show CDR1 as SGHVS and CDR2 as FQNEAQ. The CDR3 loop spans 13 amino acids. V lost 3 bases and J lost 12, with 14 bases in between. This chain's CDR3 is CASSFGWSGELFF. As DNA, the CDR3 is TGTGCCAGCAGCTTCGGCTGGTCGGGGGAACTGTTTTTT. The variable domain in full, with the rest retrieved from reference TRBV7-8 and TRBJ1-4, is GAGVSQSPRYKVAKRGQDVALRCDPISGHVSLFWYQQALGQGPEFLTYFQNEAQLDKSGLPSDRFFAERPEGSVSTLKIQRTQQEDSAVYLCASSFGWSGELFFGSGTQLSVL.

V is TRBV29-1 and J is TRBJ2-6; D unclear. The CDR3 has 13 residues. CDR1 and CDR2 (germline): SQVTM, ANQGSEA. This chain's CDR3 is CSSRSSGANVLTF. CDR3 sequence (DNA): TGCAGTAGCCGTAGCTCTGGGGCCAACGTCCTGACTTTC.

CDR3 nucleotide sequence: TGTGCCAGCAGCCCCCAGGGGCGGGGGCCTTACAATGAGCAGTTCTTC. Translated, it gives CASSPQGRGPYNEQFF. This rearrangement joins TRBV11-2 to TRBJ2-1, with a possible D match to TRBD2 (7 bases). V was cut by 5 bases and J by 4 bases, with 18 bases left in between. This CDR3 spans 16 amino acids. Germline CDR1 SGHAT, CDR2 FQNNGV.

The rearrangement links TRBV11-3 to TRBJ2-6, with D hard to call. The ends were cut back, 11 bases at V and 2 bases at J, with 10 bases in the middle. The germline V gene has CDR1 SGHNT and CDR2 YENEEA. This CDR3 has 13 amino acids. CDR3 coding DNA: TGTGCCCTCATGTGGGCTGGGGCCAACGTCCTGACTTTC. Translated: CALMWAGANVLTF.

This clonotype was detected many times. This chain links TRBV7-3 with TRBJ2-1; TRBD2 aligns across 10 bases. The J segment lost 7 bases and the V segment lost 2 bases, leaving 2 bases of the junction unmatched. CDR3 length: 14 residues. Germline V gene sequence: CDR1 SGHTA, CDR2 FQGTGA. CDR3 nucleotide sequence: TGTGCCAGCAGCTTAGGACTAGCGGTAAATGAGCAGTTCTTC. Translated: CASSLGLAVNEQFF.

Only a few counts were recorded for this clonotype. The CDR3 nucleotides read TGTGCCAGCAGCCAAGATCCGAGGGGCCCAACGGGCATTCAGTACTTC. Amino acid sequence: CASSQDPRGPTGIQYF. The chain employs TRBV4-2 and TRBJ2-4; perhaps D is TRBD1 or TRBD2 (5 bases each). The germline V gene has CDR1 LGHNA and CDR2 YNFKEQ. The V end lost 0 bases, the J end lost 9 bases, and 18 bases lay between the germline ends. The CDR3 runs to 16 residues.

This clonotype was found a few times. The CDR3 protein is CASSPDSYTGELFF. CDR3 DNA sequence: TGTGCCAGCAGTCCGGACAGTTACACCGGGGAGCTGTTTTTT. This chain uses TRBV2 with TRBJ2-2, with D maybe TRBD1 (6 bases). Germline V lookup: CDR1 SNHLY, CDR2 FYNNEI. V dropped 5 bases and J dropped 3 bases, with 10 bases sitting between them. This CDR3 has 14 residues.

This clonotype was picked up a small number of times. The chain joins TRBV30 to TRBJ1-1, with D maybe TRBD1 (6 bases). The V gene's germline CDR1 is GTSNPN and CDR2 SVGIG (reference sequence). Trimming pared 3 bases from V and 8 bases from J, leaving 13 bases between. This CDR3 has 12 amino acids. The CDR3 region has the DNA TGTGCCTGGAGGTCGTTGGACAGCGAAGCTTTCTTT. Protein product: CAWRSLDSEAFF.

As for this clonotype: This CDR3 fails to terminate in the conserved phenylalanine or tryptophan, so it likely reflects a read error. This chain connects TRBV4-2 to TRBJ1-2; D perhaps matches TRBD1 (5 bases). CDR1 is LGHNA, CDR2 YNFKEQ, per germline. This CDR3 is 17 amino acids long. Deletions cut 0 bases from V and 0 bases from J, with 14 bases between. The chain's CDR3 is CASSQEVGREANYGYTL. CDR3 in DNA: TGTGCCAGCAGCCAAGAGGTCGGCAGGGAAGCTAACTATGGCTACACCCTC.

The V and J genes are TRBV29-1 and TRBJ2-5; possibly TRBD1 or TRBD2 for D (5 bases each). CDR1 SQVTM and CDR2 ANQGSEA come from the germline V gene. Trimming pared 1 base from V and 5 bases from J, leaving 11 bases between. The CDR3 consists of 13 residues. The CDR3 nucleotides are TGCAGCGTTGAAGGAGGGGTGGGTGAGACCCAGTACTTC. Protein sequence: CSVEGGVGETQYF.

The chain combines TRBV9 with TRBJ2-3; D remains unclear. The germline gives CDR1 SGDLS, CDR2 YYNGEE. With 3 bases removed from V and 2 bases from J, the gap between germline ends came to 4 bases. This CDR3 region has 12 residues. The CDR3 spells CASSGVTDTQYF. The CDR3 region has the DNA TGTGCCAGCAGCGGAGTCACAGATACGCAGTATTTT.

The CDR3 is CSVVTQGGTEAFF. The CDR3 nucleotides read TGCAGCGTTGTCACACAGGGAGGCACTGAAGCTTTCTTT. The rearrangement joins TRBV29-1 to TRBJ1-1, with D tentatively TRBD1 (6 bases). V lost 4 bases, J lost 4 bases, and 13 bases lay in between. The CDR3 is 13 residues long. Germline lookup yields CDR1 SQVTM and CDR2 ANQGSEA.

V usage is TRBV9 and J usage is TRBJ2-3; a weak D match, TRBD2 (7 bases). Trimming took off 0 bases at V and 2 bases at J, with 13 bases between the two ends. Germline lookup yields CDR1 SGDLS and CDR2 YYNGEE. The CDR3 extends over 16 amino acids. CDR3: CASSVDGGRDTDTQYF. CDR3 coding DNA: TGTGCCAGCAGCGTAGACGGGGGGCGAGACACAGATACGCAGTATTTT.

The chain links TRBV27 to TRBJ1-5, with D hard to call. The V gene lost 3 bases and the J gene lost 2 bases, with 11 bases spanning the gap. In germline, CDR1 is MNHEY, CDR2 SMNVEV (reference sequence). The CDR3 spans 15 residues. The CDR3: CASSFGRVGNQPQHF. The DNA for the CDR3 is TGTGCCAGCAGTTTCGGGAGGGTCGGCAATCAGCCCCAGCATTTT.

The chain joins TRBV28 to TRBJ2-7, with 8 bases aligning to TRBD2. With V trimmed by 3 bases and J by 7 bases, 8 bases remained unmatched. The CDR3 length is 14 residues. Germline loops: CDR1 MDHEN, CDR2 SYDVKM. The CDR3 sequence is CASSFTGLDREQYF. Here the CDR3 DNA reads TGTGCCAGCAGTTTTACGGGACTAGATAGGGAGCAGTACTTC.

The rearrangement joins TRBV7-9 to TRBJ2-2; D perhaps matches TRBD1 (5 bases). The CDR3 runs to 13 residues. Germline V gives CDR1 SEHNR, CDR2 FQNEAQ (reference sequence). Trimming pared 8 bases from V and 0 bases from J, leaving 7 bases between. CDR3 loop: CASCRANTGELFF. In nucleotides, the CDR3 is TGTGCCAGCTGCAGGGCGAACACCGGGGAGCTGTTTTTT.